This paragraph reports one T cell receptor (beta chain). The sample belongs to a study of T-cell memory formation after mild COVID-19. Germline CDR1 SGHTA, CDR2 FQGTGA. The CDR3 spans 14 residues. With 2 bases clipped from V and 4 bases from J, the junction kept 0 bases outside the gene matches. TCRdb analysed the 5' RACE reads with MiXCR anew, one entry per CDR3 protein. The sample carries hundreds of thousands of distinct CDR3 sequences, roughly 18% recorded once. Sequenced input: PBMCs or a T cell subset sorted from them (not recorded which). The chain has TRBV7-3 and TRBJ2-2, with 8 bases aligning to TRBD2. This sequence was found in an adult woman who had mild COVID-19 (a few samples of this study predate the infection). Cell type and time point are not known. DNA of the CDR3: TGTGCCAGCAGCTTAGGGACTAGCACCGGGGAGCTGTTTTTT. As protein: CASSLGTSTGELFF.